The 17 T cell receptor beta chains given below trace back to one sample, sequenced in a study of cytomegalovirus exposure and HLA in healthy donors. In the PCR, 60 Vbeta and 13 Jbeta primers were used. Clones were read by immunoSEQ multiplex PCR, and TCRdb kept only the in-frame ones, dropping some. The sample contains fewer than 150,000 clones, over 50% of which appear only once. The sequenced sample was PBMCs. These receptors were obtained from a human donor in good health.

This chain links TRBV5-5 with TRBJ2-1; D gene uncertain. From germline, CDR1 is SGHKS and CDR2 YYEKEE (reference sequence). Trimming removed 0 bases from V and 0 bases from J, with 13 bases in between. The CDR3 spans 17 residues. CDR3: CASSLVQARLSYNEQFF. DNA of the CDR3: TGTGCCAGCAGCTTGGTCCAGGCTCGCCTCTCCTACAATGAGCAGTTCTTC.

This clone has more than one count but fewer than ten. The V gene is TRBV28, the J gene TRBJ1-2, with D perhaps matching TRBD1 (6 bases). V shed 5 bases and J shed 8 bases, with 12 bases lying between them. Germline CDR1 is MDHEN and CDR2 is SYDVKM. The CDR3 has 12 residues. The CDR3 region is CASSVTGRGYTF. As DNA, the CDR3 is TGTGCCAGCAGTGTAACAGGGCGCGGCTACACCTTC.

This chain joins TRBV28 and TRBJ2-3, with 8 bases that match TRBD2. Trimming at V came to 6 bases and at J to 5 bases, leaving 13 bases not matched to a gene. The CDR3 covers 16 residues. Germline V CDR1 and CDR2: MDHEN, SYDVKM. CDR3: CASSLGVAGNQDTQYF. The CDR3 DNA reads as TGTGCCAGCAGCCTCGGGGTAGCGGGGAACCAAGATACGCAGTATTTT.

The chain carries TRBV19 and TRBJ2-7; 12 bases agree with TRBD2. The trim removed 5 bases at V and 3 bases at J, leaving 8 bases unmatched. The CDR3 runs 16 residues. The V gene's germline CDR1 is LNHDA and CDR2 SQIVND (reference sequence). The CDR3 spells CASSPRGLAGNYEQYF. CDR3 sequence (DNA): TGTGCCAGTAGTCCACGAGGACTAGCGGGAAACTACGAGCAGTACTTC. The full variable domain, its missing parts supplied by reference TRBV19 and TRBJ2-7, is DGGITQSPKYLFRKEGQNVTLSCEQNLNHDAMYWYRQDPGQGLRLIYYSQIVNDFQKGDIAEGYSVSREKKESFPLTVTSAQKNPTAFYLCASSPRGLAGNYEQYFGPGTRLTVT.

J is TRBJ1-1 and V is TRBV7-2; maybe TRBD1 (6 bases). The CDR3 has 12 residues. Trimming removed 5 bases from V and 5 bases from J, with 9 bases in between. CDR1 is SGHTA, CDR2 FQGNSA, per germline. The CDR3 is CASSRTATEAFF. CDR3 in DNA: TGTGCCAGCAGCCGGACAGCTACTGAAGCTTTCTTT.

This chain uses TRBV7-2 with TRBJ2-2; TRBD2 aligns across 8 bases. Per germline, CDR1 SGHTA and CDR2 FQGNSA. CDR3 length: 15 amino acids. The V segment lost 4 bases and the J segment 4 bases; nucleotides outside the gene matches: 5. CDR3 protein: CASSSTSGPTGELFF. CDR3 nucleotide sequence: TGTGCCAGCAGCTCTACTAGCGGACCCACCGGGGAGCTGTTTTTT.

The chain recombines TRBV5-1 with TRBJ2-2; D possibly corresponds to TRBD1 (6 bases). Trimming stripped 0 bases from V and 2 bases from J, with 14 bases between. This CDR3 contains 17 residues. Germline values: CDR1 SGHRS, CDR2 YFSETQ. CDR3 residues: CASSLGGTTTNTGELFF. CDR3 DNA sequence: TGCGCCAGCAGCTTGGGGGGGACAACCACCAACACCGGGGAGCTGTTTTTT.

This clone occurred a few times. The chain is built from TRBV29-1 and TRBJ1-2; the D gene is possibly TRBD1 (5 bases). The V and J ends lost 0 bases and 7 bases respectively, with 15 bases between them. From germline, CDR1 is SQVTM and CDR2 ANQGSEA. This CDR3 has 14 residues. CDR3 region: CSVEDVRGFGGYTF. The CDR3, as DNA: TGCAGCGTTGAAGATGTACGGGGGTTTGGTGGCTACACCTTC.

This clone was seen only a few times. The V call is TRBV10-3, the J call TRBJ2-2; 10 bases are shared with TRBD2. This CDR3 has 12 residues. Trimming at V came to 10 bases and at J to 7 bases, leaving 3 bases not matched to a gene. Germline CDR1 reads ENHRY; CDR2 reads SYGVKD. Written as DNA, the CDR3 is TGTGCCACGCGGACTAGCGGCGGGGAGCTGTTTTTT. Protein sequence: CATRTSGGELFF.

The chain has TRBV4-2 and TRBJ2-2, with TRBD2 matching 8 bases. Losses at the gene ends were 0 bases for V and 0 bases for J; bases not matched to a gene: 12. This CDR3 spans 20 amino acids. Per the germline V gene, CDR1 is LGHNA and CDR2 is YNFKEQ. In DNA, the CDR3 is TGTGCCAGCAGCCAAGATCTAAAGCCTAGCGGGTTTTCGAACACCGGGGAGCTGTTTTTT. This translates into CASSQDLKPSGFSNTGELFF.

The rearrangement joins TRBV19 to TRBJ2-7, with D perhaps TRBD2 (5 bases). The germline gives CDR1 LNHDA, CDR2 SQIVND (reference sequence). This CDR3 contains 15 residues. V gave up 5 bases and J gave up 4 bases, with 18 bases separating them. Here the CDR3 reads CASSPVRGQAYEQYF. CDR3 DNA sequence: TGTGCCAGTAGTCCCGTTCGAGGGCAGGCTTACGAGCAGTACTTC.

In DNA, the CDR3 is TGTGCCAGCAGCTCCGGGGTCCGTACTGAAGCTTTCTTT. Its protein is CASSSGVRTEAFF. The genes are TRBV11-3 and TRBJ1-1; no definite D call. The CDR3 runs to 13 residues. Germline CDR1 is SGHNT and CDR2 is YENEEA. V lost 4 bases, J lost 5 bases, and 11 bases lay in between.

The J gene is TRBJ2-3, the V gene TRBV5-1; 7 bases align to TRBD2. V was clipped by 4 bases and J by 4 bases; unmatched bases: 6. The V gene's germline CDR1 is SGHRS and CDR2 YFSETQ. CDR3 length: 14 amino acids. The CDR3 coding sequence is TGCGCCAGCAGCGCGGGAGTCATGGCAGATACGCAGTATTTT. This encodes CASSAGVMADTQYF.

The V and J genes are TRBV19 and TRBJ1-5; D might be TRBD1 (5 bases). CDR1 and CDR2 from the germline V gene are LNHDA and SQIVND (reference sequence). V dropped 4 bases and J dropped 2 bases, with 15 bases sitting between them. The CDR3 spans 16 residues. The DNA of the CDR3 is TGTGCCAGTAGTACTCACAGGTCTCGGGGCAATCAGCCCCAGCATTTT. Its translation is CASSTHRSRGNQPQHF.

The V gene is TRBV10-3, the J gene TRBJ1-2; the D gene is possibly TRBD1 (5 bases). Trimming stripped 3 bases from V and 6 bases from J, with 14 bases between. CDR1 and CDR2 (germline): ENHRY, SYGVKD. CDR3 length equals 14 residues. The CDR3 DNA follows: TGTGCCATCAGTGATACAGGAGGGCCGGATGGCTACACCTTC. Translating it yields CAISDTGGPDGYTF.

The genes are TRBV9 and TRBJ2-7; the D is unclear. This CDR3 comprises 14 residues. The germline gives CDR1 SGDLS, CDR2 YYNGEE. The V and J ends lost 2 bases and 4 bases respectively, with 13 bases between them. The CDR3 region is CASSVPRVSYEQYF. The CDR3 bases are TGTGCCAGCAGCGTTCCCCGAGTATCTTACGAGCAGTACTTC. The full variable domain, in which reference TRBV9 and TRBJ2-7 provide the parts outside the CDR3, is DSGVTQTPKHLITATGQRVTLRCSPRSGDLSVYWYQQSLDQGLQFLIQYYNGEERAKGNILERFSAQQFPDLHSELNLSSLELGDSALYFCASSVPRVSYEQYFGPGTRLTVT.

This clone appeared a few times. The gene calls are TRBV27 and TRBJ2-7; 8 bases fit TRBD1. Germline loops: CDR1 MNHEY, CDR2 SMNVEV (reference sequence). V shed 4 bases, J shed 2 bases, and the junction held 7 bases outside the gene matches. This CDR3 is 15 amino acids long. The CDR3 reads CASSSSGQETYEQYF. The CDR3 DNA sequence: TGTGCCAGCAGTTCCTCGGGACAGGAGACCTACGAGCAGTACTTC.